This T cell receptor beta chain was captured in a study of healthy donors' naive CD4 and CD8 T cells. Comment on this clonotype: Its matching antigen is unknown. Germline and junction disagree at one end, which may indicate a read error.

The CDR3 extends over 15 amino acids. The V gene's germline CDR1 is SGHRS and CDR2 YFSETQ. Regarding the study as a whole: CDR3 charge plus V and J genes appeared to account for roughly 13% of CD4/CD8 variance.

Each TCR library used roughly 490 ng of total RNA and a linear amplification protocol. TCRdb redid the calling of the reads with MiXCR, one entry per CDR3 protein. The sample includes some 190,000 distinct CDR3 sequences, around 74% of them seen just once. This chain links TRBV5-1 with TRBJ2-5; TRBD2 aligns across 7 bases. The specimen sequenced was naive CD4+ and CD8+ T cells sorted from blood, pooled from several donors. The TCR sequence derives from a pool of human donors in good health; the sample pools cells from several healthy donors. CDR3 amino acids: CASSLVVAGAETQYF. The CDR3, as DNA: TGTGCCAGCAGCTTGGTCGTTGCGGGAGCTGAGACCCAGTACTTC.